A selection of T cell receptor beta chains follows, all from one sample in a study of T cell responses to AZD1222 COVID-19 vaccine. Method: immunoSEQ multiplex PCR; TCRdb's copy keeps in-frame clones and lacks some. The sample includes 110,000 or so clones, 70% to 90% of them seen just once. The material was peripheral blood, obtained 28 days after the second AZD1222 dose. The receptors were gathered from an adult who received the AZD1222 COVID-19 vaccine. CDR3s include the opening cysteine and the closing phenylalanine or tryptophan. D genes are given only for firm matches. Clone size is shown for a subset of rows, as once, few, many or a class of expanded clone.

clone_size	j_call	d_call	v_call	cdr3_nt	cdr3_aa
.	TRBJ2-1	.	TRBV4-1	TGCGCCAGCAGCCAAGCGACACGATTTAGCTCCTACAATGAGCAGTTCTTC	CASSQATRFSSYNEQFF
few	TRBJ1-3	.	TRBV7-3	TGTGCCAGCAGCTTCTCGAAGGGAAACACCATATATTTT	CASSFSKGNTIYF
.	TRBJ2-7	TRBD1	TRBV5-4	TGTGCCAGCAGCTTACAGGGGGCGGGTTACGAGCAGTACTTC	CASSLQGAGYEQYF
.	TRBJ2-2	.	TRBV3-1/TRBV3-2	TGTGCCAGCAGCCTATCAGGGGAGCTGTTTTTT	CASSLSGELFF
.	TRBJ1-6	TRBD1	TRBV6-1	TGTGCCAGCAGTGAAGTTGGGTGGGACAGACGGGAATCACCCCTCCACTTT	CASSEVGWDRRESPLHF
.	TRBJ2-1	.	TRBV7-3	TGTGCCAGCAGCTTAGCGTCCTACAATGAGCAGTTCTTC	CASSLASYNEQFF
.	TRBJ2-5	.	TRBV5-4	TGTGCCAGCAGCATTTTCGGGAGCCCGCAAGAGACCCAGTACTTC	CASSIFGSPQETQYF
.	TRBJ2-3	.	TRBV18	TGTGCCAGCTCACCAGTAGTCACCTACACAGATACGCAGTATTTT	CASSPVVTYTDTQYF
.	TRBJ2-1	.	TRBV11-2	TGTGCCAGCAGCTACCAAGGAACCAATGAGCAGTTCTTC	CASSYQGTNEQFF
.	TRBJ1-3	.	TRBV19	TGTGCCAGTAGTATCGACAGTGCGGGAAACACCATATATTTT	CASSIDSAGNTIYF
.	TRBJ2-5	TRBD1	TRBV7-9	TGTGCCAGCAGCTCATGGACAGGGACGGCAGAGACCCAGTACTTC	CASSSWTGTAETQYF
.	TRBJ2-3	TRBD2	TRBV7-2	TGTGCCAGCAACTTCGGGGGGGCAATGCTGCGAGATACGCAGTATTTT	CASNFGGAMLRDTQYF
.	TRBJ2-7	.	TRBV6-2/TRBV6-3	TGTGCCAGCAGTCCGCGGGCCCCCTACGAGCAGTACTTC	CASSPRAPYEQYF
once	TRBJ1-6	.	TRBV15	TGTGCCACCAGCGCCACGTGGAATTCACCCCTCCACTTT	CATSATWNSPLHF
.	TRBJ1-2	.	TRBV5-1	TGCGCCAGCAGCGAGGCCGGGACTGGGTATGGCTACACCTTC	CASSEAGTGYGYTF
.	TRBJ1-1	TRBD1	TRBV10-1	TGCGCCAGCAGCGGGGGCAGGGGGCAAGATACTGAAGCTTTCTTT	CASSGGRGQDTEAFF
.	TRBJ1-2	.	TRBV7-8	TGTGCCAGCAGCCTAACAGGGTTCGGGCAGGATGGCTACACCTTC	CASSLTGFGQDGYTF
.	TRBJ1-5	TRBD1	TRBV11-2	TGTGCCAGCAGCTTAGGACAGGGGAATCAGCCCCAGCATTTT	CASSLGQGNQPQHF
.	TRBJ2-5	TRBD1	TRBV7-9	TGTGCCAGCAGCTTTACGACAGGGGGCGAAGAGACCCAGTACTTC	CASSFTTGGEETQYF
.	TRBJ2-3	TRBD1	TRBV2	TGTGCCAGCGGAGTCGGGACAGGACCAGATACGCAGTATTTT	CASGVGTGPDTQYF
few	TRBJ1-5	.	TRBV18	TGTGCCAGCTCACCAGCGGGCAATCAGCCCCAGCATTTT	CASSPAGNQPQHF
.	TRBJ1-5	.	TRBV10-3	TGTGCCATCCGGGCAGGGATCAATCAGCCCCAGCATTTT	CAIRAGINQPQHF
.	TRBJ1-2	.	TRBV6-2/TRBV6-3	TGTGCCAGCAGTTACGGGGGGGATTTCGGCTACACCTTC	CASSYGGDFGYTF
.	TRBJ1-6	TRBD1	TRBV6-4	TGTGCCAGCAGTGCGCTGGGACAGGGGATGGAGCCCCTCCACTTT	CASSALGQGMEPLHF